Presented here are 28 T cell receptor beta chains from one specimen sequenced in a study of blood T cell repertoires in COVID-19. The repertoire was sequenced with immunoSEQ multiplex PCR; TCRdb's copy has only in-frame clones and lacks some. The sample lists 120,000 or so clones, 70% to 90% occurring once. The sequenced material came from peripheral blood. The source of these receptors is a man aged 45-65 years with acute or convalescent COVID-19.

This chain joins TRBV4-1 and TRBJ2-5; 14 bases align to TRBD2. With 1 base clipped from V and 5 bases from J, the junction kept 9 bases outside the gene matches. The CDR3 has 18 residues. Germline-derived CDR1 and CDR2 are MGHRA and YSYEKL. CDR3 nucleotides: TGCGCCAGCAGCCAAGGGGGGACTAGCGGGAGTATTATGGAGACCCAGTACTTC. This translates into CASSQGGTSGSIMETQYF.

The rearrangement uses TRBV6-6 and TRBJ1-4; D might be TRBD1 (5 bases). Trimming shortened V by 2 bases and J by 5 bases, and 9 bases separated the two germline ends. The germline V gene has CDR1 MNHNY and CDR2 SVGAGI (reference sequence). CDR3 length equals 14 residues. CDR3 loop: CASSYVGGNEKLFF. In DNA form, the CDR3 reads TGTGCCAGCAGTTACGTCGGGGGGAATGAAAAACTGTTTTTT.

CDR3 amino acids: CASSSLPVDEQFF. The CDR3 DNA follows: TGTGCCAGCAGCTCACTACCCGTCGATGAGCAGTTCTTC. V usage is TRBV5-6 and J usage is TRBJ2-1; D is uncertain. This CDR3 has 13 amino acids. V lost 3 bases and J 8 bases, leaving 12 bases between the germline ends. Germline-derived CDR1 and CDR2 are SGHDT and YYEEEE.

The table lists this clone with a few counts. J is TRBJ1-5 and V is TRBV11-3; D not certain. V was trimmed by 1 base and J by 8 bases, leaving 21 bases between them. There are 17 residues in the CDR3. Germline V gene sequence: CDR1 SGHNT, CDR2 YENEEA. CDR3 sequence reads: CASSLVVMSSYREPQHF. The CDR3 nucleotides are TGTGCCAGCAGCTTAGTTGTTATGTCAAGTTACCGAGAGCCCCAGCATTTT.

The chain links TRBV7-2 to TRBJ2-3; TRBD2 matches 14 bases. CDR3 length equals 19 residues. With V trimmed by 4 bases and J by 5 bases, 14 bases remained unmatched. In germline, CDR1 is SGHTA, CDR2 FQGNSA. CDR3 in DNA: TGTGCCAGCAGCTCACCGGGACTAGCGGGAGTGGAGATCGTAGATACGCAGTATTTT. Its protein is CASSSPGLAGVEIVDTQYF.

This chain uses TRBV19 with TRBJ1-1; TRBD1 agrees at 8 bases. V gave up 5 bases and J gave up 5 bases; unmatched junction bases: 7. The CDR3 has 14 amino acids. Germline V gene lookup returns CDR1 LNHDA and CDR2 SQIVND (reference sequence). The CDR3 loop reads CASSFGQGETEAFF. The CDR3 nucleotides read TGTGCCAGTAGTTTCGGACAGGGTGAGACTGAAGCTTTCTTT.

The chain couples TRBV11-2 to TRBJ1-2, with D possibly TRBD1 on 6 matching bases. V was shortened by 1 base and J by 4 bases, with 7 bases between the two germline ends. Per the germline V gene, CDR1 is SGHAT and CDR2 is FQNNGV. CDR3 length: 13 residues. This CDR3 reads CASSLGDTYGYTF. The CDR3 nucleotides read TGTGCCAGCAGCTTAGGGGACACCTATGGCTACACCTTC.

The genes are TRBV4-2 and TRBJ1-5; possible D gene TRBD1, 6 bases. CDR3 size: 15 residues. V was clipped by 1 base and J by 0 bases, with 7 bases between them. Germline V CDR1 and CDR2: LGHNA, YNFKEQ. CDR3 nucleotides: TGTGCCAGCAGCCAAGGGACAGCTAGCAATCAGCCCCAGCATTTT. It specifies CASSQGTASNQPQHF.

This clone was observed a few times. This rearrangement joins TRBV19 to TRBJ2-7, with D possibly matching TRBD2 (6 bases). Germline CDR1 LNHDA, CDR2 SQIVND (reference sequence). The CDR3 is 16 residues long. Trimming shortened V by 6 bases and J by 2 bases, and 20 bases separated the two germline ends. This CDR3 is CASRPQFAGGTYEQYF. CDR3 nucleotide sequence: TGTGCCAGTAGGCCTCAGTTTGCCGGAGGGACCTACGAGCAGTACTTC.

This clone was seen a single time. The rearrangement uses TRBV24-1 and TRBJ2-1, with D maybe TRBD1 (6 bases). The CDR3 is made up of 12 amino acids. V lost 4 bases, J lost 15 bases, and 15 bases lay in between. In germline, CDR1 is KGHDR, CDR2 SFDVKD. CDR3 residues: CATSDLNRVAFF. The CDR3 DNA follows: TGTGCCACCAGTGACCTCAACAGGGTTGCGTTCTTC.

CDR3 region: CASSERRNYNEQFF. Here the CDR3 DNA reads TGTGCCAGCAGTGAACGGCGGAACTACAATGAGCAGTTCTTC. The rearrangement links TRBV6-1 to TRBJ2-1, with D unclear. V dropped 2 bases and J dropped 3 bases, with 8 bases sitting between them. The CDR3 runs to 14 residues. Germline CDR1 reads MNHNS; CDR2 reads SASEGT.

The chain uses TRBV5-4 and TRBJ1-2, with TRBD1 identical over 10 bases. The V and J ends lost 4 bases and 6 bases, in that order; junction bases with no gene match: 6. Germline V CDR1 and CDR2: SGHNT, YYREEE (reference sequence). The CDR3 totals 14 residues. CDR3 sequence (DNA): TGTGCCAGCAGCCACGACAGGGGGCAGGATGGCTACACCTTC. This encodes CASSHDRGQDGYTF.

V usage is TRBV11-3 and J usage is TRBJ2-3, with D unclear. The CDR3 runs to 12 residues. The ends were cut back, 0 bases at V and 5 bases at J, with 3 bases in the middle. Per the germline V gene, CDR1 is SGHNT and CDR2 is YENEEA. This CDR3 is CASSLDGDTQYF. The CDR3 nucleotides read TGTGCCAGCAGCTTAGACGGAGATACGCAGTATTTT.

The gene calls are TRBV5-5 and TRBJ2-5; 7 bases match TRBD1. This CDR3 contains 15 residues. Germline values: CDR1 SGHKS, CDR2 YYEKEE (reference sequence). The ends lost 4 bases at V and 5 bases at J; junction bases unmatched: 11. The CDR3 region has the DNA TGTGCCAGCAGCCCCGGTGACAGGGTGAGGGAGACCCAGTACTTC. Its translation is CASSPGDRVRETQYF.

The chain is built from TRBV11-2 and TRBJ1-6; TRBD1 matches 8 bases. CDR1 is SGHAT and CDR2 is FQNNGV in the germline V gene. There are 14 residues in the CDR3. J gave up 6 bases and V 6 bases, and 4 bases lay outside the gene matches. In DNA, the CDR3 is TGTGCCAGCAGGGGACAGGCCCTTAATTCACCCCTCCACTTT. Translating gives CASRGQALNSPLHF.

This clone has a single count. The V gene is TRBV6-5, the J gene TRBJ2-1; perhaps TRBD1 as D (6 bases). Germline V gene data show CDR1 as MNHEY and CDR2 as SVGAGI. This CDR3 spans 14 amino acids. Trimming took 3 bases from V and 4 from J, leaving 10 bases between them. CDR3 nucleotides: TGTGCCAGCAGTTATCGACAGGAATACAATGAGCAGTTCTTC. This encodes CASSYRQEYNEQFF.

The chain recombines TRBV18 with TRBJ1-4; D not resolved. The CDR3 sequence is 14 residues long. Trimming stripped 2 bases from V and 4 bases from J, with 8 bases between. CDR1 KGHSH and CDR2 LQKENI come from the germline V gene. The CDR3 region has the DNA TGTGCCAGCTCACCAGGAGCACTTAATGAAAAACTGTTTTTT. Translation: CASSPGALNEKLFF.

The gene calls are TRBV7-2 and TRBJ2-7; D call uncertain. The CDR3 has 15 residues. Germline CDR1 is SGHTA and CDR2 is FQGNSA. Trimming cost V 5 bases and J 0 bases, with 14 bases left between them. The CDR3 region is CASSPHPLSSYEQYF. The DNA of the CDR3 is TGTGCCAGCAGCCCCCATCCTTTGAGCTCCTACGAGCAGTACTTC. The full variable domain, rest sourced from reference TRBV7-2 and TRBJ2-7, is GAGVSQSPSNKVTEKGKDVELRCDPISGHTALYWYRQSLGQGLEFLIYFQGNSAPDKSGLPSDRFSAERTGGSVSTLTIQRTQQEDSAVYLCASSPHPLSSYEQYFGPGTRLTVT.

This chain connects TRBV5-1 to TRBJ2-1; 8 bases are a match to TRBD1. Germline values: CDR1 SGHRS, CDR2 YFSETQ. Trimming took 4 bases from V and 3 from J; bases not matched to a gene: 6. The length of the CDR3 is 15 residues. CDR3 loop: CASSVRTGFYNEQFF. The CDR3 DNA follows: TGCGCCAGCAGCGTGCGGACAGGGTTCTACAATGAGCAGTTCTTC.

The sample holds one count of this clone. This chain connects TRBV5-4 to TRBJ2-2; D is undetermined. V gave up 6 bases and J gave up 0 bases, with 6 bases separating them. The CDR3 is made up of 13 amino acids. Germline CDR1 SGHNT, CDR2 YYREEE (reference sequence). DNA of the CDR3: TGTGCCAGCACCACTGCGAACACCGGGGAGCTGTTTTTT. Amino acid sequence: CASTTANTGELFF.

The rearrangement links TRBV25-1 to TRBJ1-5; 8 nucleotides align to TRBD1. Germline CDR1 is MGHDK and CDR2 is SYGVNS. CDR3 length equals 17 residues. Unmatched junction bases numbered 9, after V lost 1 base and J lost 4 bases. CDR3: CASSESPTGGRNQPQHF. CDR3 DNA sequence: TGTGCCAGCAGTGAATCCCCAACAGGGGGTCGGAATCAGCCCCAGCATTTT. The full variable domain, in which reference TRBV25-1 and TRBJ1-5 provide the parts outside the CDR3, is EADIYQTPRYLVIGTGKKITLECSQTMGHDKMYWYQQDPGMELHLIHYSYGVNSTEKGDLSSESTVSRIRTEHFPLTLESARPSHTSQYLCASSESPTGGRNQPQHFGDGTRLSIL.

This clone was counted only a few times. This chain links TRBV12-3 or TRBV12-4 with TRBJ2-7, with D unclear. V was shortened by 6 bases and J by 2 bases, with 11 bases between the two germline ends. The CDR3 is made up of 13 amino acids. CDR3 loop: CASSRSVTYEQYF. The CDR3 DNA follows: TGTGCCAGCAGCCGGTCGGTTACCTACGAGCAGTACTTC.

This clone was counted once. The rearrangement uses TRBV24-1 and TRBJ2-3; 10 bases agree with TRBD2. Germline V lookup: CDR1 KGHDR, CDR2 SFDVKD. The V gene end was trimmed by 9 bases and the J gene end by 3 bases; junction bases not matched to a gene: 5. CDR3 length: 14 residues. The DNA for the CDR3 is TGTGCCACCGCGACGACTAGCGGGACAGATACGCAGTATTTT. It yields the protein CATATTSGTDTQYF.

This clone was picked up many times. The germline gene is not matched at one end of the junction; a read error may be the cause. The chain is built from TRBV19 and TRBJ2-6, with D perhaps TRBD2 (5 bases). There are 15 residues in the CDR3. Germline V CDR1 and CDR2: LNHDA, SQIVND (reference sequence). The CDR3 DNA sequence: TGTGCCAGCACGTCCCGAGGGTCTGGGTCCAACGTCCTGACTTTC. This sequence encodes CASTSRGSGSNVLTF. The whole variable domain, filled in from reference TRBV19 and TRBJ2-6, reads DGGITQSPKYLFRKEGQNVTLSCEQNLNHDAMYWYRQDPGQGLRLIYYSQIVNDFQKGDIAEGYSVSREKKESFPLTVTSAQKNPTAFYLCASTSRGSGSNVLTFGAGSRLTVL.

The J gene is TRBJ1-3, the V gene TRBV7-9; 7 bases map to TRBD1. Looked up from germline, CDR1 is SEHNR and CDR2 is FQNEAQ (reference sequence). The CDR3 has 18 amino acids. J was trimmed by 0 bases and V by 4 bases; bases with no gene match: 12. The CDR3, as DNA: TGTGCCAGCAGCTCTCACTACAGGGGCCTCGACTCTGGAAACACCATATATTTT. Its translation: CASSSHYRGLDSGNTIYF.

The CDR3 nucleotides read TGTGCCAGCAGCTTAGAACTAGCGGGAATCAATGAGCAGTTCTTC. Translating gives CASSLELAGINEQFF. The gene calls are TRBV7-2 and TRBJ2-1; TRBD2 agrees at 10 bases. The CDR3 has 15 residues. Trimming took 1 base from V and 6 from J; bases not matched to a gene: 3. The germline gives CDR1 SGHTA, CDR2 FQGNSA.

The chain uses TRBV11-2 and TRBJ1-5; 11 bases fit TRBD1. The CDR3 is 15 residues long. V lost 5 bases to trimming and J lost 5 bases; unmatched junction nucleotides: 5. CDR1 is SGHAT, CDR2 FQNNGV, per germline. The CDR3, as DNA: TGTGCCAGCAGCCTCGGACAGGGGGCGGATCAGCCCCAGCATTTT. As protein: CASSLGQGADQPQHF.

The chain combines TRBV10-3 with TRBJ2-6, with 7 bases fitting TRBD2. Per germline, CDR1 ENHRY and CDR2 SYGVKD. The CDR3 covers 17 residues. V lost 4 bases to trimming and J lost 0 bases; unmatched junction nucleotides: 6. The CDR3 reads CAISGGRADSGANVLTF. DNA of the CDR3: TGTGCCATCAGTGGAGGGAGGGCGGACTCTGGGGCCAACGTCCTGACTTTC.